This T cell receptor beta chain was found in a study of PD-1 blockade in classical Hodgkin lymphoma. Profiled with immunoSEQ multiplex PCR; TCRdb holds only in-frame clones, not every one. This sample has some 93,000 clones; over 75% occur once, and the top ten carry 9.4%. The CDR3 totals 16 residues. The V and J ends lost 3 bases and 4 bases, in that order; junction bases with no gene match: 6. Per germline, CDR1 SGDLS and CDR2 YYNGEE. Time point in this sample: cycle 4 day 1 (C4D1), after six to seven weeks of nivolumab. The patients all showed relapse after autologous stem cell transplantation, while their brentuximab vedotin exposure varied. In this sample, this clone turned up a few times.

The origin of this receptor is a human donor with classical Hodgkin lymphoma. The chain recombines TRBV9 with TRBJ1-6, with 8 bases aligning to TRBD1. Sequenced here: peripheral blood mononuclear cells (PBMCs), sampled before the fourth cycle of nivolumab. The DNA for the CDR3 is TGTGCCAGCAGCGCCGGGACAGGCGATTATAATTCACCCCTCCACTTT. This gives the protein CASSAGTGDYNSPLHF.